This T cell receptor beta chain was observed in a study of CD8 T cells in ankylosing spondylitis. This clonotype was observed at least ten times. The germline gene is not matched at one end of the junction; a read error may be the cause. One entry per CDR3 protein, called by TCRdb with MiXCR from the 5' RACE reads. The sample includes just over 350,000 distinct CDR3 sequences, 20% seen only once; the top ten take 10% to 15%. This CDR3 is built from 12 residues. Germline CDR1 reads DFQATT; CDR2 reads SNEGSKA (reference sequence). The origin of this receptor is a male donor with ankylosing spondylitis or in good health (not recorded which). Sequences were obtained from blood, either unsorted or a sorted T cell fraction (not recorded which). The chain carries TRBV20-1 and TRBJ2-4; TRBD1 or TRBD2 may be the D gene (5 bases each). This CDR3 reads CSARDQGQGGHF. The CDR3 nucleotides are TGCAGTGCTAGAGATCAAGGGCAGGGCGGGCACTTC.